This section outlines one T cell receptor (beta chain) sequence together with its context. Repertoires were generated with immunoSEQ multiplex PCR, while TCRdb's copy carries only in-frame clones and drops some. The repertoire consists of millions of clones, with around nine tenths occurring once and the leading ten covering around 0.14%. The data derive from a study of shared clonotypes between healthy human individuals. CD4+ cells were split into CD45RA+ naive and CD45RA-negative memory subsets. Germline CDR1 is MGHDK and CDR2 is SYGVNS. V lost 1 base and J 3 bases, leaving 12 bases between the germline ends. The CDR3 contains 16 residues.

The chain employs TRBV25-1 and TRBJ2-2; tentative D call: TRBD2 (6 bases). The TCR was taken from a man aged 18 to 30 in good health. The material sequenced was naive CD4+ T cells sorted from blood. Subset described: CD45RA+ positively selected. The CDR3 sequence: CASSELGGADTGELFF. Written as DNA, the CDR3 is TGTGCCAGCAGTGAATTAGGCGGGGCGGACACCGGGGAGCTGTTTTTT.